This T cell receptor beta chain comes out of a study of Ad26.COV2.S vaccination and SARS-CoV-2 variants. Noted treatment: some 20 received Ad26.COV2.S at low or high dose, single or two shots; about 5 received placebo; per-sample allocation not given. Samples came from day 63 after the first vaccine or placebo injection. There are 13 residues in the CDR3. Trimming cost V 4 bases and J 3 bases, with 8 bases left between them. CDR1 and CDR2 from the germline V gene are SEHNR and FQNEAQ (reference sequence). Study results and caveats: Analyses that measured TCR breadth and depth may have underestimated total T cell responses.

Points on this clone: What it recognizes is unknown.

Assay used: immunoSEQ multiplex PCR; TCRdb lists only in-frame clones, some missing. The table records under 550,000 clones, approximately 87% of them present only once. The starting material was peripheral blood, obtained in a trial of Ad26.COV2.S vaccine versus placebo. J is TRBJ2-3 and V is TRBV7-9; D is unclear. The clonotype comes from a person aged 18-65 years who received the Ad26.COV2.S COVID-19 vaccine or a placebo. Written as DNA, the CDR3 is TGTGCCAGCAGCTCTATATTAACAGATACGCAGTATTTT. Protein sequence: CASSSILTDTQYF. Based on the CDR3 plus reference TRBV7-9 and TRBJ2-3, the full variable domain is DTGVSQNPRHKITKRGQNVTFRCDPISEHNRLYWYRQTLGQGPEFLTYFQNEAQLEKSRLLSDRFSAERPKGSFSTLEIQRTEQGDSAMYLCASSSILTDTQYFGPGTRLTVL.